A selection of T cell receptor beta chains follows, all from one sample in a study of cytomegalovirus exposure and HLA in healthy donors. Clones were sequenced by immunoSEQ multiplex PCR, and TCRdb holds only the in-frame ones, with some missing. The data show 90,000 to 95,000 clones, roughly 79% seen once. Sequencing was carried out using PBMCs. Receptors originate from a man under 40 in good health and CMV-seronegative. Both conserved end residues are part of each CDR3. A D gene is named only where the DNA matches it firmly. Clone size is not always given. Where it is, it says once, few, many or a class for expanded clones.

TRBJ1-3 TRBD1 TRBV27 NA CASSRQGSGNTIYF TGTGCCAGCAGTAGACAGGGGAGTGGAAACACCATATATTTT
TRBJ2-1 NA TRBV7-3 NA CASSLRQEGEQFF TGTGCCAGCAGCTTAAGGCAGGAAGGTGAGCAGTTCTTC
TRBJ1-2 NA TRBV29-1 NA CSVVRQDYGYTF TGCAGCGTTGTGCGACAGGACTATGGCTACACCTTC
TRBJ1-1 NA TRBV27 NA CASSLQGQLNTEAFF TGTGCCAGCAGTTTACAAGGACAGCTGAACACTGAAGCTTTCTTT
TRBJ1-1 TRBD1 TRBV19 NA CASSLKGALGEAFF TGTGCCAGTAGTCTGAAGGGGGCTTTGGGTGAAGCTTTCTTT
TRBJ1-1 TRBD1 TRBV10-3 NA CAISVSDRGNTEAFF TGTGCCATCAGTGTTTCGGACAGGGGGAACACTGAAGCTTTCTTT
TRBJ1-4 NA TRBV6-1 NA CASSKPPTNEKLFF TGTGCCAGCAGTAAGCCCCCAACTAATGAAAAACTGTTTTTT
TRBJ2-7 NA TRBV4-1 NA CASSLEVTYEQYF TGCGCCAGCAGCCTTGAGGTAACCTACGAGCAGTACTTC
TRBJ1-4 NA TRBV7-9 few CASSSNTGDEKLFF TGTGCCAGCAGCTCGAACACGGGAGATGAAAAACTGTTTTTT
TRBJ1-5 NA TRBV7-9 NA CASSLTTPGLNQPQHF TGTGCCAGCAGCTTAACCACGCCAGGGCTCAATCAGCCCCAGCATTTT
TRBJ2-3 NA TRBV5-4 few CASSFSGKLVDTQYF TGTGCCAGCAGCTTTTCAGGGAAATTGGTAGATACGCAGTATTTT
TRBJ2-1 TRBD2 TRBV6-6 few CATSTSWNEQFF TGTGCCACCTCGACTAGCTGGAATGAGCAGTTCTTC
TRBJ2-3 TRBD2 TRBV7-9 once CASSSRTSGDSTDTQYF TGTGCCAGCAGCTCCAGGACTAGCGGGGATAGCACAGATACGCAGTATTTT
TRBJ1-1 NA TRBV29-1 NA CSVGRGGFGTEAFF TGCAGCGTTGGAAGGGGGGGGTTCGGCACTGAAGCTTTCTTT
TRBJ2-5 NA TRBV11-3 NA CASSLGADQETQYF TGTGCCAGCAGCTTAGGAGCGGACCAAGAGACCCAGTACTTC
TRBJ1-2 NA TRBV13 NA CASRDAGHYGYTF TGTGCCAGCAGGGATGCAGGGCACTATGGCTACACCTTC
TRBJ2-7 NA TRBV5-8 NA CASSLNWLAYEQYF TGTGCCAGCAGCTTGAATTGGCTAGCCTACGAGCAGTACTTC
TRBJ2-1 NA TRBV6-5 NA CASWRGVNEQFF TGTGCCAGCTGGCGCGGGGTCAATGAGCAGTTCTTC
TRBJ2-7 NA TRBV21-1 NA CASSKGGGTYEQYF TGTGCCAGCAGCAAAGGAGGGGGCACGTACGAGCAGTACTTC
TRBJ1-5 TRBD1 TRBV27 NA CASSWRDSNQPQHF TGTGCCAGCAGTTGGCGGGACAGTAATCAGCCCCAGCATTTT
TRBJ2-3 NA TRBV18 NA CASSLQGFQSDTQYF TGTGCCAGCTCACTTCAGGGGTTCCAATCAGATACGCAGTATTTT
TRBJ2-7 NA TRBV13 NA CASSEQGGSYEQYF TGTGCCAGCAGCGAACAGGGAGGGTCCTACGAGCAGTACTTC
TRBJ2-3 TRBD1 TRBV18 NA CASSPQTGNTQYF TGTGCCAGCTCACCCCAGACAGGGAATACGCAGTATTTT
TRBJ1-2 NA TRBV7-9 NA CASATLAGGYTF TGTGCCAGCGCGACCTTAGCGGGCGGCTACACCTTC
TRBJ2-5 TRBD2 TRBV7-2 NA CASSGDGLAGWGTQYF TGTGCCAGCAGCGGGGACGGACTAGCGGGATGGGGGACCCAGTACTTC
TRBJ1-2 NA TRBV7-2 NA CASSLDRLGGYTF TGTGCCAGCAGCTTAGACAGGTTGGGTGGCTACACCTTC
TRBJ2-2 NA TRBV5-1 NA CASSLSPKTNTGELFF TGCGCCAGCAGCTTGAGCCCCAAGACGAACACCGGGGAGCTGTTTTTT
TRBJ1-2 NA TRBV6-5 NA CASSYSTQINYGYTF TGTGCCAGCAGTTACTCTACACAGATCAACTATGGCTACACCTTC
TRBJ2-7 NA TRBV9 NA CASSVGQAISYEQYF TGTGCCAGCAGCGTAGGACAGGCTATCTCCTACGAGCAGTACTTC
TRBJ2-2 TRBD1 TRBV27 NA CASSLFQGDTGELFF TGTGCCAGCAGTTTATTCCAGGGGGACACCGGGGAGCTGTTTTTT
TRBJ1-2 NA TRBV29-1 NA CSVYTTVYGYTF TGCAGCGTTTATACGACAGTCTATGGCTACACCTTC
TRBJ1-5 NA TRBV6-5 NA CASRQTQGGQPQHF TGTGCCAGCAGGCAAACACAGGGCGGTCAGCCCCAGCATTTT
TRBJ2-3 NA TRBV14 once CASSQERLTYTDTQYF TGTGCCAGCAGCCAAGAACGCCTGACTTACACAGATACGCAGTATTTT
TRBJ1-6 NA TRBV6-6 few CASSQTNPYTNSPLHF TGTGCCAGCAGTCAAACCAACCCTTACACCAATTCACCCCTCCACTTT
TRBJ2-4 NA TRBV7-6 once CASSLGSGDIQYF TGTGCCAGCAGCTTAGGGTCGGGGGACATTCAGTACTTC
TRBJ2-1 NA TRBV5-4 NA CASSLTASYNEQFF TGTGCCAGCAGCTTAACTGCCTCCTACAATGAGCAGTTCTTC
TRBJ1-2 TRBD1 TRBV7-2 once CASRQTGGNSGYTF TGTGCCAGCAGACAGACAGGGGGTAACTCAGGCTACACCTTC
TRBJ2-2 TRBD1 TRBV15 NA CATSTYRGQGTGELFF TGTGCCACCAGCACCTACAGGGGGCAGGGAACCGGGGAGCTGTTTTTT
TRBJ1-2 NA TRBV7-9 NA CASRSGDTDYGYTF TGTGCCAGCAGATCAGGGGATACAGACTATGGCTACACCTTC